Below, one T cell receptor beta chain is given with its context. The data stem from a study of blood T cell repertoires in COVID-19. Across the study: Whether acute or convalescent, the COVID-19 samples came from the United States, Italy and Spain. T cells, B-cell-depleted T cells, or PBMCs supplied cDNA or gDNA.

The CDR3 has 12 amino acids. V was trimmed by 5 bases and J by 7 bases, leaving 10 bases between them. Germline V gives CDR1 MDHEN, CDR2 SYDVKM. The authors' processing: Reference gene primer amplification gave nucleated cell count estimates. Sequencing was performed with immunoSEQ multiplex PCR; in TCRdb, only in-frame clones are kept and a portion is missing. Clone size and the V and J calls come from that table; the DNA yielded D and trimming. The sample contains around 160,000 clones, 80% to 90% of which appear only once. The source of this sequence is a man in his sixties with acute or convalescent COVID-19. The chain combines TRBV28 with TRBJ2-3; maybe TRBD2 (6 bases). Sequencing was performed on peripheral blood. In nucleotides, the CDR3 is TGTGCCAGCAGTACCCGGGGGTATACGCAGTATTTT. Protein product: CASSTRGYTQYF.